This TCR beta chain was observed in a study of T cell clones after liver transplantation. Deletions cut 1 base from V and 0 bases from J, with 6 bases between. This CDR3 comprises 14 residues. Germline lookup yields CDR1 SGHDT and CDR2 YYEEEE. Assay used: immunoSEQ multiplex PCR; TCRdb lists only in-frame clones, some missing. The data hold tens of thousands of clones, with over 85% observed a single time. The sequencing here drew on CD4+ T cells from blood, taken before liver transplant. The sequence derives from a human donor who received a liver transplant. The chain recombines TRBV5-6 with TRBJ2-3, with D tentatively TRBD2 (5 bases). This CDR3 is CASSLRGSTDTQYF. The CDR3 coding sequence is TGTGCCAGCAGCTTGCGGGGAAGCACAGATACGCAGTATTTT.